Listed below are T cell receptor beta chains from one sample, sequenced in a study of T cell responses to AZD1222 COVID-19 vaccine. Profiling relied on immunoSEQ multiplex PCR, and the TCRdb table lists in-frame clones only, not all of them. The sample lists 250,000 to 300,000 clones; 94% were seen once. The source material was peripheral blood, sampled 28 days after the second AZD1222 dose. These receptors were taken from an adult who received the AZD1222 COVID-19 vaccine. The CDR3 runs from the conserved cysteine through the conserved F or W. The order of the fields is J gene, clone size, D gene, V gene, CDR3 DNA, CDR3 protein. D genes are given only for firm matches. Size is omitted from some rows. Given values are once, few, many or a class for expanded clones.

J gene: TRBJ2-7
clone size: .
D gene: TRBD2
V gene: TRBV5-1
CDR3 DNA: TGCGCCAGCAGCTTGGGGCGGGAGGGCCGATACGAGCAGTACTTC
CDR3 protein: CASSLGREGRYEQYF

J gene: TRBJ1-5
clone size: .
D gene: TRBD1
V gene: TRBV2
CDR3 DNA: TGTGCCAGCAGTCCCCGGACAGGGGGAAGTCAGCCCCAGCATTTT
CDR3 protein: CASSPRTGGSQPQHF

J gene: TRBJ1-5
clone size: once
D gene: .
V gene: TRBV21-1
CDR3 DNA: TGTGCCAGCACCCGGTTCCGCAATCAGCCCCAGCATTTT
CDR3 protein: CASTRFRNQPQHF

J gene: TRBJ1-6
clone size: few
D gene: .
V gene: TRBV11-3
CDR3 DNA: TGTGCCAGCAGCGTAAACAGGGACTCACCCCTCCACTTT
CDR3 protein: CASSVNRDSPLHF

J gene: TRBJ1-6
clone size: .
D gene: .
V gene: TRBV15
CDR3 DNA: TGTGCCACCAGCAGAGATTTTAGGGTTTATAATTCACCCCTCCACTTT
CDR3 protein: CATSRDFRVYNSPLHF

J gene: TRBJ2-1
clone size: .
D gene: .
V gene: TRBV7-8
CDR3 DNA: TGTGCCAGCAGCCAGGGGAGGGGGTTTGAGCAGTTCTTC
CDR3 protein: CASSQGRGFEQFF

J gene: TRBJ2-7
clone size: once
D gene: TRBD1
V gene: TRBV28
CDR3 DNA: TGTGCCAGCAGTTTCTTGGACAGGGACCACTACGAGCAGTACTTC
CDR3 protein: CASSFLDRDHYEQYF

J gene: TRBJ1-2
clone size: .
D gene: .
V gene: TRBV11-2
CDR3 DNA: TGTGCCAGCAGCTACGGAGGGGCTAACTATGGCTACACCTTC
CDR3 protein: CASSYGGANYGYTF

J gene: TRBJ2-5
clone size: .
D gene: TRBD1
V gene: TRBV29-1
CDR3 DNA: TGCAGCGTACGCCTAGACAGGGCGCAAGAGACCCAGTACTTC
CDR3 protein: CSVRLDRAQETQYF

J gene: TRBJ1-1
clone size: .
D gene: .
V gene: TRBV7-2
CDR3 DNA: TGTGCCAGCAGCTTAGGGAGGGCGAACACTGAAGCTTTCTTT
CDR3 protein: CASSLGRANTEAFF

J gene: TRBJ1-5
clone size: .
D gene: .
V gene: TRBV6-2/TRBV6-3
CDR3 DNA: TGTGCCAGCAGTTCGGAGGCCCGACAGCCCCAGCATTTT
CDR3 protein: CASSSEARQPQHF

J gene: TRBJ2-7
clone size: .
D gene: .
V gene: TRBV28
CDR3 DNA: TGTGCCAGCAGCCCCATGGACGAGAAAAGGCAGTACTTC
CDR3 protein: CASSPMDEKRQYF

J gene: TRBJ1-5
clone size: .
D gene: TRBD1
V gene: TRBV16
CDR3 DNA: TGTGCCAGCAGCTCTCGGTTCGGCAAGGGGGCGATTCAGCCCCAGCATTTT
CDR3 protein: CASSSRFGKGAIQPQHF

J gene: TRBJ1-5
clone size: .
D gene: .
V gene: TRBV6-5
CDR3 DNA: TGTGCCAGCAGTTACGACCCGAGGGGCAATCAGCCCCAGCATTTT
CDR3 protein: CASSYDPRGNQPQHF

J gene: TRBJ2-3
clone size: .
D gene: .
V gene: TRBV7-2
CDR3 DNA: TGTGCCAGCAGCTTTGGTGGCCCCACAGATACGCAGTATTTT
CDR3 protein: CASSFGGPTDTQYF

J gene: TRBJ1-3
clone size: .
D gene: .
V gene: TRBV5-1
CDR3 DNA: TGCGCCAGCAGCTTGGCAGGCTCTGGAAACACCATATATTTT
CDR3 protein: CASSLAGSGNTIYF

J gene: TRBJ2-7
clone size: .
D gene: .
V gene: TRBV27
CDR3 DNA: TGTGCCAGCAGTCCGTCGGGGGTCTACGAGCAGTACTTC
CDR3 protein: CASSPSGVYEQYF

J gene: TRBJ2-5
clone size: .
D gene: .
V gene: TRBV29-1
CDR3 DNA: TGCAGCGTTGATCCCGGAACCCAAGGGACCCAGTACTTC
CDR3 protein: CSVDPGTQGTQYF

J gene: TRBJ2-1
clone size: once
D gene: .
V gene: TRBV11-2
CDR3 DNA: TGTGCCAGCAGCTTAATTTTCGGTGGAGATGAGCAGTTCTTC
CDR3 protein: CASSLIFGGDEQFF

J gene: TRBJ2-7
clone size: .
D gene: .
V gene: TRBV21-1
CDR3 DNA: TGTGCCAGCAGTTCGAAAATCCGGAGAGAGCAGTACTTC
CDR3 protein: CASSSKIRREQYF

J gene: TRBJ1-3
clone size: once
D gene: TRBD1
V gene: TRBV27
CDR3 DNA: TGTGCCAGCAGTCCCGGGGACAGCTGGGGGCTCTGGGGAAACACCATATATTTT
CDR3 protein: CASSPGDSWGLWGNTIYF

J gene: TRBJ2-1
clone size: .
D gene: .
V gene: TRBV7-9
CDR3 DNA: TGTGCCAGCAGCTTAGCCGTTCGGGGGAATGAGCAGTTCTTC
CDR3 protein: CASSLAVRGNEQFF

J gene: TRBJ2-3
clone size: .
D gene: .
V gene: TRBV2
CDR3 DNA: TGTGCCAGCGTCCAGGCGGATACGCAGTATTTT
CDR3 protein: CASVQADTQYF

J gene: TRBJ2-3
clone size: .
D gene: TRBD2
V gene: TRBV19
CDR3 DNA: TGTGCCAGTAGTATCAGCGGGAGTATCACAGATACGCAGTATTTT
CDR3 protein: CASSISGSITDTQYF

J gene: TRBJ2-7
clone size: .
D gene: .
V gene: TRBV9
CDR3 DNA: TGTGCCAGCAGCGTAGAAGACTCCCCCCCAAAGGAGCAGTACTTC
CDR3 protein: CASSVEDSPPKEQYF

J gene: TRBJ1-3
clone size: .
D gene: TRBD1
V gene: TRBV28
CDR3 DNA: TGTGCCAGCAGTTCGGGACAGGCTACTGGAAACACCATATATTTT
CDR3 protein: CASSSGQATGNTIYF

J gene: TRBJ1-3
clone size: .
D gene: .
V gene: TRBV5-1
CDR3 DNA: TGCGCCAGCAGCCCTGCGGGGGACCGCTTCGACACCATATATTTT
CDR3 protein: CASSPAGDRFDTIYF

J gene: TRBJ2-7
clone size: .
D gene: TRBD1
V gene: TRBV2
CDR3 DNA: TGTGCCAGCAGTACCCGGGACAGGGGGGCCGAGCAGTACTTC
CDR3 protein: CASSTRDRGAEQYF

J gene: TRBJ1-5
clone size: .
D gene: .
V gene: TRBV6-5
CDR3 DNA: TGTGCCAGCAGTTACGGCGGGGGGAATCAGCCCCAGCATTTT
CDR3 protein: CASSYGGGNQPQHF

J gene: TRBJ1-6
clone size: .
D gene: .
V gene: TRBV6-4
CDR3 DNA: TGTGCCAGCAGGCTGACCTATAATTCACCCCTCCACTTT
CDR3 protein: CASRLTYNSPLHF

J gene: TRBJ1-3
clone size: .
D gene: .
V gene: TRBV10-3
CDR3 DNA: TGTGCCATCAGTGGCCAGGTCTCTGGAAACACCATATATTTT
CDR3 protein: CAISGQVSGNTIYF

J gene: TRBJ1-2
clone size: .
D gene: .
V gene: TRBV5-1
CDR3 DNA: TGCGCCAGCAGCGACATTCATAACTATGGCTACACCTTC
CDR3 protein: CASSDIHNYGYTF

J gene: TRBJ1-5
clone size: .
D gene: .
V gene: TRBV10-3
CDR3 DNA: TGTGCCATCAGTGAGCCGATGGACAGTGAGGATAGCAATCAGCCCCAGCATTTT
CDR3 protein: CAISEPMDSEDSNQPQHF